The rows below give T cell receptor beta chains drawn from one sample of a study of Ad26.COV2.S vaccination and SARS-CoV-2 variants. Assay: immunoSEQ multiplex PCR; the TCRdb copy retains only in-frame clones and omits some. The data hold hundreds of thousands of clones, with over 75% observed a single time. Here the sequenced sample was peripheral blood, taken in a trial of Ad26.COV2.S vaccine versus placebo. The receptors shown here come from a person aged 18-60 years who received the Ad26.COV2.S COVID-19 vaccine or a placebo. Both conserved end residues are part of each CDR3. The D gene is left open where the match is weak. The listing skips clone size in some rows; elsewhere it reads once, few, many or a size class.

-	TRBV5-1	-	TRBJ1-3	CASRTSSGNTIYF	TGCGCCAGCAGAACAAGCTCTGGAAACACCATATATTTT
once	TRBV7-9	-	TRBJ2-3	CASSSLGGIRADTQYF	TGTGCCAGCAGCTCCCTTGGCGGGATTAGGGCAGATACGCAGTATTTT
-	TRBV2	-	TRBJ1-1	CASSFSGFGTEAFF	TGTGCCAGCAGTTTCTCGGGGTTCGGCACTGAAGCTTTCTTT
-	TRBV3-1/TRBV3-2	-	TRBJ1-4	CASSPGHSNEKLFF	TGTGCCAGCAGCCCGGGACATAGCAATGAAAAACTGTTTTTT
-	TRBV28	-	TRBJ1-5	CASDLGPLSNQPQHF	TGTGCCAGCGACCTCGGACCTCTCAGCAATCAGCCCCAGCATTTT
-	TRBV19	-	TRBJ2-1	CASSMDSYNEQFF	TGTGCCAGTAGTATGGACTCCTACAATGAGCAGTTCTTC
-	TRBV5-6	TRBD2	TRBJ2-1	CASSLTSGSGEQFF	TGTGCCAGCAGCTTGACTAGCGGGAGCGGTGAGCAGTTCTTC
-	TRBV9	TRBD2	TRBJ2-3	CASSPLAEDTQYF	TGTGCCAGCAGCCCCCTAGCGGAGGATACGCAGTATTTT
few	TRBV28	TRBD1	TRBJ2-7	CASTPGGQGYEQYF	TGTGCCAGCACCCCCGGGGGACAGGGTTACGAGCAGTACTTC
few	TRBV28	TRBD1	TRBJ1-5	CASSGTGGAVNQPQHF	TGTGCCAGCAGTGGGACAGGGGGGGCAGTGAATCAGCCCCAGCATTTT
-	TRBV3-1/TRBV3-2	-	TRBJ1-1	CASSQEGGAEAFF	TGTGCCAGCAGCCAAGAGGGAGGGGCTGAAGCTTTCTTT
-	TRBV10-3	TRBD1	TRBJ1-2	CAISDLNAGQDHGYTF	TGTGCCATCAGTGACCTGAATGCGGGACAGGATCATGGCTACACCTTC
-	TRBV4-1	-	TRBJ1-2	CASSQETVRYGYTF	TGCGCCAGCAGCCAAGAGACAGTGCGCTATGGCTACACCTTC
-	TRBV5-4	-	TRBJ2-1	CASSLLGADDEQFF	TGTGCCAGCAGCTTGTTGGGGGCGGACGATGAGCAGTTCTTC
-	TRBV6-1	-	TRBJ1-2	CASSEGGDYGYTF	TGTGCCAGCAGTGAGGGGGGCGACTATGGCTACACCTTC
few	TRBV7-9	-	TRBJ2-7	CASSLRQRSYEQYF	TGTGCCAGCAGCCTAAGACAGCGCTCCTACGAGCAGTACTTC
-	TRBV24-1	-	TRBJ2-3	CATSDQGRDTQYF	TGTGCCACCAGTGACCAGGGAAGAGATACGCAGTATTTT
-	TRBV7-9	-	TRBJ2-7	CASSSWAGRSYEQYF	TGTGCCAGCAGCTCCTGGGCGGGGCGATCCTACGAGCAGTACTTC
-	TRBV5-1	TRBD1	TRBJ2-5	CASSPGQGRETQYF	TGCGCCAGCAGCCCGGGACAGGGCAGGGAGACCCAGTACTTC
-	TRBV11-2	-	TRBJ1-1	CASSLEIGFAANTEAFF	TGTGCCAGCAGCTTAGAGATAGGCTTCGCAGCGAACACTGAAGCTTTCTTT
once	TRBV6-6	TRBD1	TRBJ2-7	CASSYTGGTPYEQYF	TGTGCCAGCAGTTACACAGGGGGTACGCCCTACGAGCAGTACTTC
-	TRBV9	TRBD1	TRBJ1-2	CASSVGTGPNYGYTF	TGTGCCAGCAGCGTAGGGACAGGGCCGAACTATGGCTACACCTTC
-	TRBV5-1	-	TRBJ1-5	CASSLGGFNQPQHF	TGCGCCAGCAGCTTGGGAGGGTTCAATCAGCCCCAGCATTTT
-	TRBV5-1	-	TRBJ2-5	CASSPNRRGETQYF	TGCGCCAGCAGCCCGAATAGGAGGGGAGAGACCCAGTACTTC
-	TRBV10-3	-	TRBJ2-2	CAIRLDVGAGELFF	TGTGCCATCAGACTCGACGTTGGTGCCGGGGAGCTGTTTTTT
-	TRBV20-1	-	TRBJ1-1	CSARVGAEAFF	TGCAGTGCTAGAGTTGGCGCAGAAGCTTTCTTT
-	TRBV19	TRBD1	TRBJ1-2	CASTRGQGYTF	TGTGCCAGTACGAGGGGGCAAGGCTACACCTTC
-	TRBV5-5	-	TRBJ1-2	CASSWDGSGYTF	TGTGCCAGCAGTTGGGACGGATCCGGCTACACCTTC
-	TRBV19	-	TRBJ2-7	CASTSSRVGEQYF	TGTGCCAGTACCTCCTCGAGAGTCGGCGAGCAGTACTTC
-	TRBV5-1	-	TRBJ2-7	CASSVGLSYEQYF	TGCGCCAGCAGCGTCGGACTCTCCTACGAGCAGTACTTC
-	TRBV3-1/TRBV3-2	TRBD1	TRBJ1-6	CASSPGQGGNSPLHF	TGTGCCAGCAGCCCAGGACAGGGTGGGAATTCACCCCTCCACTTT
-	TRBV2	TRBD2	TRBJ2-3	CASSAGWSGSADTQYF	TGTGCCAGCTCCGCCGGCTGGAGCGGGAGCGCAGATACGCAGTATTTT
-	TRBV9	-	TRBJ1-2	CASSPPPGDPNYGYTF	TGTGCCAGCAGCCCCCCCCCGGGGGACCCTAACTATGGCTACACCTTC
few	TRBV3-1/TRBV3-2	-	TRBJ1-6	CASSQGSNSPLHF	TGTGCCAGCAGCCAAGGGAGTAATTCACCCCTCCACTTT
-	TRBV27	-	TRBJ2-2	CASSSRPEGELFF	TGTGCCAGCAGTTCCCGACCCGAAGGGGAGCTGTTTTTT
-	TRBV4-3	TRBD1	TRBJ1-3	CASSQNHQGASSGNTIYF	TGCGCCAGCAGCCAAAATCACCAGGGGGCAAGCTCTGGAAACACCATATATTTT
-	TRBV19	TRBD1	TRBJ1-4	CASRLQGTEKLFF	TGTGCCAGTAGATTACAGGGGACTGAAAAACTGTTTTTT
-	TRBV29-1	-	TRBJ2-1	CSVGGRSSYNEQFF	TGCAGCGTTGGAGGCAGGAGCTCCTACAATGAGCAGTTCTTC
-	TRBV5-1	-	TRBJ2-7	CASSVRGVPWGYEQYF	TGCGCCAGCAGCGTCCGGGGCGTTCCCTGGGGCTACGAGCAGTACTTC
-	TRBV5-1	-	TRBJ1-2	CASSQGYNYGYTF	TGCGCCAGCAGCCAGGGATATAACTATGGCTACACCTTC
-	TRBV7-2	-	TRBJ1-5	CASSSRFDQPQHF	TGTGCCAGCAGCTCCAGGTTTGATCAGCCCCAGCATTTT
-	TRBV4-2	-	TRBJ2-2	CASSQGTGNTGELFF	TGTGCCAGCAGCCAAGGTACGGGAAACACCGGGGAGCTGTTTTTT
once	TRBV7-3	TRBD1	TRBJ1-1	CASSRYGTENTEAFF	TGTGCCAGCAGTCGTTATGGGACAGAGAACACTGAAGCTTTCTTT
-	TRBV7-2	-	TRBJ1-5	CASSSMGRNSNQPQHF	TGTGCCAGCAGCTCCATGGGCCGGAATAGCAATCAGCCCCAGCATTTT
-	TRBV7-2	-	TRBJ2-1	CASSLMRRNEQFF	TGTGCCAGCAGCTTAATGAGGCGCAATGAGCAGTTCTTC
-	TRBV2	-	TRBJ1-5	CASVQESNQPQHF	TGTGCCAGCGTTCAGGAGAGCAATCAGCCCCAGCATTTT
-	TRBV9	TRBD1	TRBJ1-2	CASSVGQGVNYGYTF	TGTGCCAGCAGCGTAGGACAGGGCGTGAACTATGGCTACACCTTC
-	TRBV15	-	TRBJ1-1	CATSRGTNTEAFF	TGTGCCACCAGCAGAGGCACGAACACTGAAGCTTTCTTT
-	TRBV7-2	TRBD1	TRBJ2-7	CASSFGQGSYEQYF	TGTGCCAGCAGCTTCGGACAGGGATCCTACGAGCAGTACTTC